One T cell receptor beta chain is described in this entry. A much larger clone lies a single base off, so this may be a read error. The entry originates in a study of immune characterization of retroperitoneal liposarcoma. Each CDR3 protein gets one entry after TCRdb re-called the PCR reads with MiXCR. The sample lists thousands of distinct CDR3 sequences, less than 30% occurring once. The CDR3 spans 13 residues. Germline V gives CDR1 MNHNS, CDR2 SASEGT. Sequencing was done on a sample of tumor tissue. The rearrangement uses TRBV6-1 and TRBJ2-1; D unresolved. This receptor was taken from a female donor with retroperitoneal liposarcoma. The CDR3 loop is CASIQKSSYEQLF. In nucleotides, the CDR3 is TGTGCCAGCATACAGAAGAGCTCCTACGAGCAGTTATTC.